The 9 T cell receptor beta chains in this list originate from one sample, sequenced in a study of blood T cells in healthy people across ages. For the second PCR, which ran for about 6 to 11 cycles, a sample-barcoded 5' primer and a J-beta primer mix were used. Via MiXCR, TCRdb re-called the 5' RACE reads, giving one row per CDR3 protein. The sample includes more than 1,400,000 distinct CDR3 sequences, approximately 42% of them seen just once. The sequenced sample was blood. The receptors derive from a woman aged 18-35 years in good health.

This chain uses TRBV6-1 with TRBJ1-4, with D tentatively TRBD1 (5 bases). Trimming took off 6 bases at V and 4 bases at J, with 15 bases between the two ends. CDR3 length: 15 residues. Germline CDR1 is MNHNS and CDR2 is SASEGT. CDR3 DNA sequence: TGTGCCAGCAGCTCCTTCGGAGGGGATAATGAAAAACTGTTTTTT. The encoded protein is CASSSFGGDNEKLFF.

This clonotype was observed a handful of times. The rearrangement links TRBV9 to TRBJ2-6; D remains unclear. V lost 1 base to trimming and J lost 0 bases, with 5 bases between them. The CDR3 consists of 15 residues. In germline, CDR1 is SGDLS, CDR2 YYNGEE. CDR3 in amino acids: CASSVWGSGANVLTF. For the CDR3, the DNA is TGTGCCAGCAGCGTATGGGGCTCTGGGGCCAACGTCCTGACTTTC.

This clonotype turned up a few times. The chain is built from TRBV20-1 and TRBJ2-3, with 8 bases fitting TRBD2. The V gene end was trimmed by 5 bases and the J gene end by 6 bases; junction bases not matched to a gene: 13. Germline loops: CDR1 DFQATT, CDR2 SNEGSKA (reference sequence). CDR3 length equals 15 residues. In nucleotides, the CDR3 is TGCAGTGCTCCTAACCCGGGACTAGAGTCCGATACGCAGTATTTT. Encoded protein: CSAPNPGLESDTQYF.

The table lists this clonotype with a few counts. This chain joins TRBV5-6 and TRBJ2-3; D is unclear. Germline V gives CDR1 SGHDT, CDR2 YYEEEE. The V gene lost 1 base and the J gene lost 6 bases, with 6 bases spanning the gap. This CDR3 is 12 amino acids long. The DNA of the CDR3 is TGTGCCAGCAGCTTGCGGTGGGATACGCAGTATTTT. It encodes CASSLRWDTQYF.

The CDR3 here is CASRPRPVGDTQYF. The CDR3 DNA reads TGTGCCAGCAGACCGAGACCAGTTGGAGATACGCAGTATTTT. The rearrangement joins TRBV28 to TRBJ2-3; D not resolved. Trimming removed 6 bases at V and 5 bases at J, with 15 bases between. CDR1 and CDR2 (germline): MDHEN, SYDVKM. This CDR3 has 14 residues.

This chain connects TRBV20-1 to TRBJ2-2; D unclear. V lost 1 base and J 1 base, leaving 4 bases between the germline ends. The length of the CDR3 is 13 residues. The germline gives CDR1 DFQATT, CDR2 SNEGSKA (reference sequence). This CDR3 is CSARVGNTGELFF. The CDR3 DNA follows: TGCAGTGCTAGAGTGGGGAACACCGGGGAGCTGTTTTTT.

This clonotype was observed a few times. This chain links TRBV7-2 with TRBJ2-7; weak D call: TRBD2 (6 bases). V lost 5 bases and J lost 3, with 11 bases in between. CDR3 size: 13 residues. Germline V CDR1 and CDR2: SGHTA, FQGNSA. The chain's CDR3 is CASSRDWLYEQYF. CDR3 in DNA: TGTGCCAGCAGCCGGGACTGGCTCTACGAGCAGTACTTC.

This clonotype has only a few counts. The rearrangement joins TRBV12-3 or TRBV12-4 to TRBJ2-1; a weak D match, TRBD2 (6 bases). The V end was cut by 5 bases, the J end by 4 bases, with 18 bases between. The CDR3 length is 16 residues. Here the CDR3 reads CASSTSVGAGYNEQFF. For the CDR3, the DNA is TGTGCCAGCAGTACCTCCGTCGGGGCGGGGTACAATGAGCAGTTCTTC.

This rearrangement joins TRBV6-6 to TRBJ2-3; D is possibly TRBD2 (7 bases). Looked up from germline, CDR1 is MNHNY and CDR2 is SVGAGI (reference sequence). This CDR3 is 16 amino acids long. The V end was cut by 6 bases, the J end by 3 bases, with 19 bases between. The CDR3 DNA reads as TGTGCCAGCAGGTCGTCTGGGGGGGGCCGTACAGATACGCAGTATTTT. It translates to CASRSSGGGRTDTQYF.